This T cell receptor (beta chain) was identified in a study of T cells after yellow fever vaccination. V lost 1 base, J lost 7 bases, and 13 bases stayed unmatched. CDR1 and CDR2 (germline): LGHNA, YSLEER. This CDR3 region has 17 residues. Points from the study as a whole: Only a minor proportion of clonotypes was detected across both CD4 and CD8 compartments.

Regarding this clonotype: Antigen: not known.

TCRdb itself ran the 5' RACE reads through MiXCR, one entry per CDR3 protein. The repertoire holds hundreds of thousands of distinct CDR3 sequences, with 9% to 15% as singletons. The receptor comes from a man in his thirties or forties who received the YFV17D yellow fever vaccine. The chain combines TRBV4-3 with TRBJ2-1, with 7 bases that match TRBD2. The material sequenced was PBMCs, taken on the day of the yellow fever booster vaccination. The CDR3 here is CASSQGTLAGVDNEQFF. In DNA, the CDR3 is TGCGCCAGCAGCCAAGGGACACTGGCGGGAGTGGATAATGAGCAGTTCTTC.